The 16 T cell receptor beta chains below all came from one sample that was sequenced in a study of cytomegalovirus exposure and HLA in healthy donors. Amplification used 60 Vbeta primers and 13 Jbeta primers. TCRdb's copy holds only in-frame clones and misses some; the assay was immunoSEQ multiplex PCR. The table lists fewer than 120,000 clones, about 73% of them singletons. Sequencing was done on a sample of PBMCs. Source of these receptors: a woman under 40 in good health and CMV-seronegative.

This chain uses TRBV28 with TRBJ2-7; D gene uncertain. There are 12 residues in the CDR3. V was trimmed by 8 bases and J by 3 bases, leaving 11 bases between them. The V gene's germline CDR1 is MDHEN and CDR2 SYDVKM. The CDR3 region is CASLDVNYEQYF. The DNA for the CDR3 is TGTGCCAGCCTAGACGTAAACTACGAGCAGTACTTC.

This chain connects TRBV9 to TRBJ1-4, with D perhaps TRBD1 (5 bases). Trimming stripped 4 bases from V and 8 bases from J, with 15 bases between. From germline, CDR1 is SGDLS and CDR2 YYNGEE. This CDR3 has 14 residues. In DNA, the CDR3 is TGTGCCAGCAGCCTGGACAATGGCGCCGAAAAACTGTTTTTT. Translating it yields CASSLDNGAEKLFF.

This clone was observed once. The gene calls are TRBV6-5 and TRBJ2-7, with D perhaps TRBD1 (6 bases). The germline CDR1 and CDR2 sequences are MNHEY and SVGAGI. The ends were cut back, 2 bases at V and 6 bases at J, with 11 bases in the middle. This CDR3 is built from 13 residues. CDR3 in amino acids: CASSYITGSEQYF. The CDR3 DNA reads TGTGCCAGCAGTTACATCACAGGGAGCGAGCAGTACTTC.

CDR3: CASSYPGGVDTEAFF. CDR3 in DNA: TGTGCCAGCAGTTACCCCGGGGGGGTGGACACTGAAGCTTTCTTT. V and J are TRBV6-6 and TRBJ1-1; D may be TRBD1 (5 bases). Germline V CDR1 and CDR2: MNHNY, SVGAGI (reference sequence). Trimming pared 2 bases from V and 3 bases from J, leaving 13 bases between. The CDR3 totals 15 residues.

The V call is TRBV4-2, the J call TRBJ2-2; 14 positions agree with TRBD2. This CDR3 region has 17 residues. Trimming cost V 5 bases and J 8 bases; bases outside gene matches: 10. Germline V gene lookup returns CDR1 LGHNA and CDR2 YNFKEQ. The DNA for the CDR3 is TGTGCCAGCAGCATGGGACTAGCGGGGGCTCGCGGGGGGGAGCTGTTTTTT. It translates to CASSMGLAGARGGELFF.

The rearrangement uses TRBV30 and TRBJ1-1; 11 bases match TRBD1. Per germline, CDR1 GTSNPN and CDR2 SVGIG (reference sequence). V shed 7 bases, J shed 4 bases, and the junction held 11 bases outside the gene matches. The CDR3 runs 15 residues. The CDR3 DNA sequence: TGTGCCTCCCCCCGGACAGGGGGCCTTGGCACTGAAGCTTTCTTT. The encoded protein is CASPRTGGLGTEAFF.

The rearrangement joins TRBV6-5 to TRBJ2-7; 9 nucleotides match TRBD1. V trimming: 8 bases; J trimming: 1 base; junction bases outside the gene matches: 3. This CDR3 is built from 13 residues. Germline CDR1 and CDR2: MNHEY and SVGAGI. The CDR3 loop reads CASGTGPSYEQYF. Written as DNA, the CDR3 is TGTGCCAGCGGGACAGGGCCTTCCTACGAGCAGTACTTC.

The rearrangement links TRBV5-1 to TRBJ2-2; weak D call: TRBD2 (6 bases). This CDR3 contains 16 residues. V lost 4 bases and J 0 bases, leaving 13 bases between the germline ends. Germline values: CDR1 SGHRS, CDR2 YFSETQ. Written as DNA, the CDR3 is TGCGCCAGCAGCCGAGGGACTTCCGCGAACACCGGGGAGCTGTTTTTT. Protein product: CASSRGTSANTGELFF.

The chain uses TRBV6-6 and TRBJ2-7; TRBD2 agrees at 12 bases. Germline lookup yields CDR1 MNHNY and CDR2 SVGAGI (reference sequence). This CDR3 has 16 residues. V dropped 2 bases and J dropped 2; count of bases not matched to a gene: 4. As DNA, the CDR3 is TGTGCCAGCAGTTACGCGACTAGCGGGGGCCCCTACGAGCAGTACTTC. This translates into CASSYATSGGPYEQYF.

This clone has a handful of counts. The genes are TRBV7-8 and TRBJ2-7; no clear D gene. The CDR3 has 13 residues. Germline CDR1 reads SGHVS; CDR2 reads FQNEAQ. V lost 4 bases and J 3 bases, leaving 10 bases between the germline ends. The CDR3 sequence: CASSSLIHYEQYF. As DNA, the CDR3 is TGTGCCAGCAGCTCCCTAATCCACTACGAGCAGTACTTC.

The gene calls are TRBV2 and TRBJ1-5; 9 nucleotides match TRBD1. J gave up 4 bases and V 5 bases, and 3 bases lay outside the gene matches. The CDR3 is made up of 14 amino acids. Germline CDR1 reads SNHLY; CDR2 reads FYNNEI. The CDR3 DNA sequence: TGTGCCAGCAGTCCGGACAGGGGAAATCAGCCCCAGCATTTT. This translates into CASSPDRGNQPQHF.

The chain links TRBV4-3 to TRBJ2-5; 9 bases line up with TRBD1. The CDR3 has 17 residues. Losses at the gene ends were 0 bases for V and 1 base for J; bases not matched to a gene: 6. Germline V lookup: CDR1 LGHNA, CDR2 YSLEER. The CDR3 bases are TGCGCCAGCAGCCAAGATTGGGGGACAGGGTTCCAAGAGACCCAGTACTTC. Its protein product is CASSQDWGTGFQETQYF.

This clone appeared once. The chain links TRBV28 to TRBJ2-1; D not certain. Germline CDR1 MDHEN, CDR2 SYDVKM. V was clipped by 6 bases and J by 9 bases, with 12 bases between them. This CDR3 has 12 residues. The CDR3 sequence: CASSSGLGEQFF. The CDR3 DNA is TGTGCCAGCAGCTCCGGGTTGGGTGAGCAGTTCTTC. Together with reference TRBV28 and TRBJ2-1, the CDR3 gives the full variable domain: DVKVTQSSRYLVKRTGEKVFLECVQDMDHENMFWYRQDPGLGLRLIYFSYDVKMKEKGDIPEGYSVSREKKERFSLILESASTNQTSMYLCASSSGLGEQFFGPGTRLTVL.

The V call is TRBV11-1, the J call TRBJ2-3; no definite D call. V lost 6 bases to trimming and J lost 4 bases, with 20 bases between them. The CDR3 runs 16 residues. CDR1 is SGHAT, CDR2 FQDESV, per germline (reference sequence). The CDR3 sequence is CASRMESGWVADTQYF. The DNA of the CDR3 is TGTGCCAGCAGGATGGAGTCCGGGTGGGTTGCAGATACGCAGTATTTT.

The chain is built from TRBV7-2 and TRBJ2-1; D might be TRBD2 (7 bases). Per the germline V gene, CDR1 is SGHTA and CDR2 is FQGNSA. V lost 2 bases to trimming and J lost 3 bases, with 14 bases between them. The CDR3 is 16 residues long. The CDR3 region is CASSLMGGGGYNEQFF. Here the CDR3 DNA reads TGTGCCAGCAGCTTAATGGGGGGGGGCGGCTACAATGAGCAGTTCTTC.

V gene TRBV10-3 combines with J gene TRBJ1-2, with 9 bases matching TRBD1. Looked up from germline, CDR1 is ENHRY and CDR2 is SYGVKD. CDR3 length equals 15 residues. V dropped 3 bases and J dropped 7; count of bases not matched to a gene: 9. The CDR3 DNA follows: TGTGCCATCAGTGAAAACGACAGGGGGGATGGTGGCTACACCTTC. It translates to CAISENDRGDGGYTF.